The source of this T cell receptor beta chain is a study of CD8+CD57+ T cells in acquired aplastic anemia. Whole-study findings and limits: Found in both controls and patients were around 30 CD8+ CDR3 sequences.

Genomic DNA templated the TCR beta VDJ and CDR3 profiling. TCRdb re-derived calls from the reads in MiXCR, one entry per CDR3 protein. Found here are around 500,000 distinct CDR3 sequences, around a third of them singletons; the top ten hold 0.82%. Selection for sequencing was limited to patients who had shown CD8+CD57+ cell expansion by flow cytometry. The CDR3 sequence is 13 residues long. Germline CDR1 and CDR2: LNHNV and YYDKDF (reference sequence). In the case of this clonotype: Its target is unknown. Compared with germline, one end of the junction differs, possibly owing to a read error.

This TCR was recovered from a human donor with aplastic anemia. V and J are TRBV15 and TRBJ1-4; D gene ambiguous. The sequencing input was sorted CD4+, CD8+, or CD8+CD57+ T cells (not recorded which) from PBMCs. The CDR3 DNA is TGTACCACCAGCCGCCGCCCTAATGAAAAACTGTTTTTT. Amino acids: CTTSRRPNEKLFF.